This T cell receptor (beta chain) was identified in a study of T cells in Graves' hyperthyroidism and ophthalmopathy. The table lists this clonotype with many counts. Ophthalmopathy patients had Clinical Activity Score at least 3, NOSPECS grade at least 4, duration under 3 months. The authors obtained PBMCs from more than 8 ml of fresh peripheral blood. Trimming took off 7 bases at V and 0 bases at J, with 15 bases between the two ends. CDR1 is SNHLY, CDR2 FYNNEI, per germline. The CDR3 sequence is 15 residues long. Researchers amplified the TCR beta CDR3 regions from RNA transcripts. An initial round of RT-PCR targeting the TCR CDR3 relied on the HTBI primer set. TCRdb re-analysed the multiplex PCR reads in MiXCR, keeping a single row per CDR3 protein. The sample has under 350,000 distinct CDR3 sequences, 17% seen once.

Material: blood. The TCR comes from a woman aged 60-75 years with Graves' ophthalmopathy. This sequence joins TRBV2 and TRBJ1-1, with TRBD1 as a possible D gene (6 bases). The CDR3 loop reads CASTGQLLMNTEAFF. In DNA form, the CDR3 reads TGTGCCAGCACTGGACAGTTACTTATGAACACTGAAGCTTTCTTT.